Following are 5 T cell receptor beta chains from one sample sequenced in a study of graft-versus-host responses after intestinal transplantation. Antigens for these TCRs are unknown. The protocol was immunoSEQ multiplex PCR, while the TCRdb copy is restricted to in-frame clones and leaves out a portion. This sample has about 110,000 clones; 93% occur once, and the top ten carry 0.4% to 0.55%. The specimen comprised unstimulated CD8+ T cells sorted from spleen or lymph node cells, sampled before intestinal transplant. Source of these receptors: a human donor who received an intestinal transplant.

The gene calls are TRBV11-2 and TRBJ2-1; D unresolved. Trimming shortened V by 4 bases and J by 3 bases, and 1 base separated the two germline ends. The CDR3 covers 11 residues. Germline V gives CDR1 SGHAT, CDR2 FQNNGV. The CDR3 nucleotides read TGTGCCAGCAGCTACTACAATGAGCAGTTCTTC. As protein: CASSYYNEQFF.

This clone was seen once. CDR3 nucleotides: TGCGCCAGCAGCCAAGAGGCGGCTAGCTCCTACAATGAGCAGTTCTTC. Translating it yields CASSQEAASSYNEQFF. The rearrangement joins TRBV4-1 to TRBJ2-1; D call uncertain. The germline CDR1 and CDR2 sequences are MGHRA and YSYEKL. V lost 0 bases and J lost 0, with 9 bases in between. The CDR3 is made up of 16 amino acids.

CDR3 residues: CASSPALGASGPQSPYEQYF. CDR3 bases: TGTGCCAGCAGCCCTGCGCTGGGGGCTAGCGGCCCACAGTCCCCCTACGAGCAGTACTTC. The chain has TRBV13 and TRBJ2-7, with D tentatively TRBD2 (7 bases). V was pared by 5 bases and J by 2 bases, with 31 bases between. The length of the CDR3 is 20 residues. Looked up from germline, CDR1 is PRHDT and CDR2 is FYEKMQ (reference sequence).

The rearrangement links TRBV5-6 to TRBJ2-7; D might be TRBD2 (6 bases). Trimming removed 6 bases from V and 4 bases from J, with 14 bases in between. The germline V gene has CDR1 SGHDT and CDR2 YYEEEE. The length of the CDR3 is 13 residues. The CDR3 loop reads CASTTGGRYEQYF. The CDR3 DNA reads as TGTGCCAGCACGACCGGAGGGAGGTACGAGCAGTACTTC.

A note on this clone: Distinct nucleotide sequences in the sample also encode this CDR3. The V gene is TRBV7-9, the J gene TRBJ1-2, with D possibly TRBD1 on 5 matching bases. From germline, CDR1 is SEHNR and CDR2 FQNEAQ (reference sequence). The CDR3 is made up of 16 amino acids. The ends were cut back, 0 bases at V and 7 bases at J, with 18 bases in the middle. CDR3 sequence (DNA): TGTGCCAGCAGCTTAGCGGGGATGGGACGGCCCCCTGGCTACACCTTC. This encodes CASSLAGMGRPPGYTF.